This T cell receptor beta chain was captured by sequencing in a study of T-cell memory formation after mild COVID-19. CDR1 is WNHNN, CDR2 SYGVQD, per germline (reference sequence). V lost 2 bases to trimming and J lost 7 bases; unmatched junction nucleotides: 2. The CDR3 contains 13 residues. This clonotype occurred a few times. Each CDR3 protein gets one entry after TCRdb re-called the 5' RACE reads with MiXCR. The sample has 270,000 or so distinct CDR3 sequences, about a sixth seen once; the top ten hold roughly 23%. The specimen was PBMCs or a T cell subset sorted from them (not recorded which). The genes are TRBV10-1 and TRBJ2-7; 10 bases fit TRBD1. The sequence came from a man aged 18 to 30 who had mild COVID-19 (a few samples of this study predate the infection). Cell type and time point are not known. The CDR3 loop reads CASSEDRGREQYF. The CDR3 DNA sequence: TGCGCCAGCAGTGAGGACAGGGGGCGAGAGCAGTACTTC.